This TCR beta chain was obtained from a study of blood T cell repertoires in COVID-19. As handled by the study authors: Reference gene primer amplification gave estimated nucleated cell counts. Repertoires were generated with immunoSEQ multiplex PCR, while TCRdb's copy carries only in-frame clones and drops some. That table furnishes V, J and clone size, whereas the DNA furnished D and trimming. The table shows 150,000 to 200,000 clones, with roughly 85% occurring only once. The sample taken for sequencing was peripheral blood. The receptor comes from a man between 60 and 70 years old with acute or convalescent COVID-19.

The CDR3, as DNA: TGCGCCAGCAGCTTGGCCCGACTAGCGGGCAAGGGCGAGACCCAGTACTTC. Its translation is CASSLARLAGKGETQYF. The chain recombines TRBV5-1 with TRBJ2-5; TRBD2 agrees at 10 bases. V dropped 0 bases and J dropped 5; count of bases not matched to a gene: 10. Germline values: CDR1 SGHRS, CDR2 YFSETQ. There are 17 residues in the CDR3. The complete variable domain, with remaining parts taken from reference TRBV5-1 and TRBJ2-5, reads KAGVTQTPRYLIKTRGQQVTLSCSPISGHRSVSWYQQTPGQGLQFLFEYFSETQRNKGNFPGRFSGRQFSNSRSEMNVSTLELGDSALYLCASSLARLAGKGETQYFGPGTRLLVL.